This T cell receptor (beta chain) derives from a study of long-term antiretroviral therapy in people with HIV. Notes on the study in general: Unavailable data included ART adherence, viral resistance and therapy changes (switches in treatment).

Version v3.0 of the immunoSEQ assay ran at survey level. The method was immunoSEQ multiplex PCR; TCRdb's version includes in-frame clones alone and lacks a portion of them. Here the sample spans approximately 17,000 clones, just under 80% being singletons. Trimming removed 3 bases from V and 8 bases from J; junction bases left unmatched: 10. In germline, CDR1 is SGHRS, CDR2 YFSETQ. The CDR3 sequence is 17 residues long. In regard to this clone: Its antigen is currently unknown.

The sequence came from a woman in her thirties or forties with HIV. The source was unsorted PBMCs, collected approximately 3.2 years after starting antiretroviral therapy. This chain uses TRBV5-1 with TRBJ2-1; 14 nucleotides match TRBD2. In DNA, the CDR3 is TGCGCCAGCAGCTCAAGGACTAGCGGGGGGTTTAACGATGAGCAGTTCTTC. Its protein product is CASSSRTSGGFNDEQFF.